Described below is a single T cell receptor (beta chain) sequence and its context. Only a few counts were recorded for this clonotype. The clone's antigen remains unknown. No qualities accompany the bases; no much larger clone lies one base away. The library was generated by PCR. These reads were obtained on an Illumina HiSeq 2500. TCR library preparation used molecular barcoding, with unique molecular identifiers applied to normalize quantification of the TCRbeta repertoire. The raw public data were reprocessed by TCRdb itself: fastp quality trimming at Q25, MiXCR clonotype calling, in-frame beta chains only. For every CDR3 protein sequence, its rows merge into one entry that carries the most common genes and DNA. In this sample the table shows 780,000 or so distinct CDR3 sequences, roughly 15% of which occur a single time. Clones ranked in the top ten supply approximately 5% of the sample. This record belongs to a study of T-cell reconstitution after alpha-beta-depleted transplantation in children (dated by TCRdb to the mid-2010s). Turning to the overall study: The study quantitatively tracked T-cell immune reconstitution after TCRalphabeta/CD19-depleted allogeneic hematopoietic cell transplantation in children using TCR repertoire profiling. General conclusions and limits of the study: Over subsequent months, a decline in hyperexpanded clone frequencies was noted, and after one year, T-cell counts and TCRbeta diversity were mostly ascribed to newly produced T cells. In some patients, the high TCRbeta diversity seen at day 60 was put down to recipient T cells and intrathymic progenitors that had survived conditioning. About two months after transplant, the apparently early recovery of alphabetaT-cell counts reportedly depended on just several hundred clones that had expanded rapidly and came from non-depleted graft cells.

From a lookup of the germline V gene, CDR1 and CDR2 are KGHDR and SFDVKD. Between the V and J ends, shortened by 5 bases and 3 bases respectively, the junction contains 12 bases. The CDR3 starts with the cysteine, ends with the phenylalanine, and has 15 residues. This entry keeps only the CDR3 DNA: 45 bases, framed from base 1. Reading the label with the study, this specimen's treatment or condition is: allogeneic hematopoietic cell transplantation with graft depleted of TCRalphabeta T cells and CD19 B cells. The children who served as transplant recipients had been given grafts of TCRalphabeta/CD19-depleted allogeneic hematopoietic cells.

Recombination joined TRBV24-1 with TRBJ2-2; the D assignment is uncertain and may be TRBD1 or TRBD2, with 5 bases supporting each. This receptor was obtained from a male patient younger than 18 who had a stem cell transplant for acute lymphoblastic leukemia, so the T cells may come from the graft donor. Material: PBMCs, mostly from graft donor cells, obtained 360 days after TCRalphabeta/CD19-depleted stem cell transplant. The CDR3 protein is CATSASGRDTGELFF. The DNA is TGTGCCACCAGTGCCTCGGGACGGGACACCGGGGAGCTGTTTTTT.